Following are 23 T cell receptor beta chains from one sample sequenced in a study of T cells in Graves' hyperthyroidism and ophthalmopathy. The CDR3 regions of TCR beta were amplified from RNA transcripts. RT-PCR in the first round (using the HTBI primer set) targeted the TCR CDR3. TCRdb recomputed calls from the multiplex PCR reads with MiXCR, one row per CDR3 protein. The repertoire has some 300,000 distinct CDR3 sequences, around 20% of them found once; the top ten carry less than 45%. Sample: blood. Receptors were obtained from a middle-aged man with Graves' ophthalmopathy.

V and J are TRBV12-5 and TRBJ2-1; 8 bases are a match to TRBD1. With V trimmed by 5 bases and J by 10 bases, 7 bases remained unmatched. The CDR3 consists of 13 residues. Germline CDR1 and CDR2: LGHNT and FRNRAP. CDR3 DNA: TGTGCTAGTGGTCCCGACAGGGGCGGAGAGCAGTTCTTC. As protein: CASGPDRGGEQFF.

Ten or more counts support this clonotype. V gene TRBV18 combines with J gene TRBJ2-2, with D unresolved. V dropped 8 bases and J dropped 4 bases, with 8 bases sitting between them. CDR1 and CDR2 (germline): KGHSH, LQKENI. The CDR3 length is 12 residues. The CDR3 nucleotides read TGTGCCAGCCACCGCGGCACCGGGGAGCTGTTTTTT. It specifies CASHRGTGELFF.

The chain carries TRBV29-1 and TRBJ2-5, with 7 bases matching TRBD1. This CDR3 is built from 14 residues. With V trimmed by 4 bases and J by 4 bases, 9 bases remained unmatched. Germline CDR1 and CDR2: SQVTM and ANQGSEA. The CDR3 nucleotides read TGCAGCGTTGTGGAGACAGGGCGGCCAGAGACCCAGTACTTC. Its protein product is CSVVETGRPETQYF.

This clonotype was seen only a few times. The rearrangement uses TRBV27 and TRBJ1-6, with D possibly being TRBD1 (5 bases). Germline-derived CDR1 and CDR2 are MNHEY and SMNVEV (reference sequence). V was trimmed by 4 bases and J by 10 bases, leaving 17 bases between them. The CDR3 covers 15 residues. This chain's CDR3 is CASSSDRPPLSPLHF. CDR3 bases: TGTGCCAGCAGTTCAGACAGACCCCCGTTGTCACCCCTCCACTTT.

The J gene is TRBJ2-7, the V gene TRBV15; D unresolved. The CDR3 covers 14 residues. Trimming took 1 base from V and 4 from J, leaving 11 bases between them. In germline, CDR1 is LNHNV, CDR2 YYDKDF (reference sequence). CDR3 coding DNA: TGTGCCACCAGCAGAGGTAGCCCCCTTTACGAGCAGTACTTC. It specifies CATSRGSPLYEQYF.

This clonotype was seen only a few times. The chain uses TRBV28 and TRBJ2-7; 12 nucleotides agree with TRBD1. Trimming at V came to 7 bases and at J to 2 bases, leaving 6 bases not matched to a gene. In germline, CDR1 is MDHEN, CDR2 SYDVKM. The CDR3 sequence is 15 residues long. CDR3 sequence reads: CASKPGQGAPYEQYF. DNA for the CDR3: TGTGCCAGCAAGCCGGGACAGGGGGCCCCCTACGAGCAGTACTTC.

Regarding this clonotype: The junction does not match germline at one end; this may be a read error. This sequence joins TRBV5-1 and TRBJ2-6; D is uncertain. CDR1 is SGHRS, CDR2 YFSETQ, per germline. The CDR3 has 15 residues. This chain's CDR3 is CACSYRTAGANVLTF. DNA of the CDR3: TGCGCCTGCAGCTACCGTACGGCTGGGGCCAACGTCCTGACTTTC.

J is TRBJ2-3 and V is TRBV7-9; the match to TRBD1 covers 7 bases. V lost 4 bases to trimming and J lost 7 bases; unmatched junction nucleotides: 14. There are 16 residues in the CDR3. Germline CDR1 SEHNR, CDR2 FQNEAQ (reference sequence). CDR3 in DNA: TGTGCCAGCAGCTGGGGACAGTCCCCCCTGGTGAATACGCAGTATTTT. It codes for CASSWGQSPLVNTQYF.

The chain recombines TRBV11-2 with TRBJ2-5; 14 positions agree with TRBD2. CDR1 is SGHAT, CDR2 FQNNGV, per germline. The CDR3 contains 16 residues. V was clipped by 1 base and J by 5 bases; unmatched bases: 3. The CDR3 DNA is TGTGCCAGCAGCTTAGCGGGACTAGCGGGGGCCGAGACCCAGTACTTC. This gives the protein CASSLAGLAGAETQYF.

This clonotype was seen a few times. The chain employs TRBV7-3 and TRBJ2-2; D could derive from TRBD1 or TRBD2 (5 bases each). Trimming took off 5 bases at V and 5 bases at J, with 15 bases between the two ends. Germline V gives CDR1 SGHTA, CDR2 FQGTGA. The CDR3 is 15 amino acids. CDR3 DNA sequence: TGTGCCAGCAGCCCTACGCTAGAGGGGACCGGGGAGCTGTTTTTT. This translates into CASSPTLEGTGELFF.

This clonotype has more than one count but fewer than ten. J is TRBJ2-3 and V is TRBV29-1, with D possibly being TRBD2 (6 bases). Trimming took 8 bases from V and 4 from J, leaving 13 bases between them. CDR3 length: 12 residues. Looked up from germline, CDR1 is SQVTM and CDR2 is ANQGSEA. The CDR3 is CSFGGRADTQYF. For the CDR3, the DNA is TGCAGCTTCGGGGGAAGGGCAGATACGCAGTATTTT.

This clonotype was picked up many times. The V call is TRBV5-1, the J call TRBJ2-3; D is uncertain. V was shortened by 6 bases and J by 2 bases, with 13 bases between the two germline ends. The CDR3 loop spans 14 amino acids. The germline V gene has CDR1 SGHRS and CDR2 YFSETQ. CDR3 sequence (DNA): TGCGCCAGCACCTGGGTCTCCTCCACAGATACGCAGTATTTT. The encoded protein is CASTWVSSTDTQYF.

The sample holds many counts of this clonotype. CDR3 protein: CASSGRQTQPQHF. The DNA of the CDR3 is TGTGCCAGCAGTGGACGACAGACCCAGCCCCAGCATTTT. This chain connects TRBV2 to TRBJ1-5; TRBD1 is a possible D gene (5 bases). V was pared by 4 bases and J by 7 bases, with 11 bases between. This CDR3 is 13 amino acids long. Germline loops: CDR1 SNHLY, CDR2 FYNNEI.

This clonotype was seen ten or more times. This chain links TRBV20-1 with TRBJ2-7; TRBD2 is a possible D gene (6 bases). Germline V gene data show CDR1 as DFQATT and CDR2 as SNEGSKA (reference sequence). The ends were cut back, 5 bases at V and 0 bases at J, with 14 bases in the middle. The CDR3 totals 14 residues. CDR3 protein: CSASGTLSSYEQYF. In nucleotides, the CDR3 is TGCAGTGCTTCCGGGACTCTAAGCTCCTACGAGCAGTACTTC.

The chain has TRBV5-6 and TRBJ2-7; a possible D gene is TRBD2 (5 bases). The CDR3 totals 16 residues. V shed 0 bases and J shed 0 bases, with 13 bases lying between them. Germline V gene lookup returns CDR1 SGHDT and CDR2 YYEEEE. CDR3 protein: CASSLDGGWSSYEQYF. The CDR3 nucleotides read TGTGCCAGCAGCTTGGACGGCGGGTGGAGCTCCTACGAGCAGTACTTC.

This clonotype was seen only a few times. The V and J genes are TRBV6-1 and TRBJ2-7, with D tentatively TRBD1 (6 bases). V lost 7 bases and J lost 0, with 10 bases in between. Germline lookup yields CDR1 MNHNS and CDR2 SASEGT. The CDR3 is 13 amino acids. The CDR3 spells CASTRQASYEQYF. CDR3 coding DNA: TGTGCCAGCACCCGACAGGCCTCCTACGAGCAGTACTTC.

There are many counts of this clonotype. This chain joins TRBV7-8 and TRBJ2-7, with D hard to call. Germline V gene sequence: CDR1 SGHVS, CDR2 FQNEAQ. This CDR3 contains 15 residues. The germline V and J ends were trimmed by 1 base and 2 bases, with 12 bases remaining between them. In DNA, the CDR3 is TGTGCCAGCAGCTTAGTAGAGACGACGGCCTACGAGCAGTACTTC. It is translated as CASSLVETTAYEQYF.

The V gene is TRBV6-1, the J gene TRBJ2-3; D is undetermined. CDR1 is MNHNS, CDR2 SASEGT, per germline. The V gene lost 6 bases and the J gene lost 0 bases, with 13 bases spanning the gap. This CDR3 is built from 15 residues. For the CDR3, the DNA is TGTGCCAGCAGGCCCGGACCGTCTAGCACAGATACGCAGTATTTT. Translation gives CASRPGPSSTDTQYF.

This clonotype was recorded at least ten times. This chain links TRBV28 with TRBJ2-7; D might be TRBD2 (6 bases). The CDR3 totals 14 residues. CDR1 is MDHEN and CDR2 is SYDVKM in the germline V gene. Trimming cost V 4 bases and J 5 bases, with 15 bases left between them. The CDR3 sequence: CASSYRLGTDEQYF. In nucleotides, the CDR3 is TGTGCCAGCAGTTACAGACTAGGAACGGACGAGCAGTACTTC.

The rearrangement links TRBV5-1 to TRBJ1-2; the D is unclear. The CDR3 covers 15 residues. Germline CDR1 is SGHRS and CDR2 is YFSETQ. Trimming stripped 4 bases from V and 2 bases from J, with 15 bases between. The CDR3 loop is CASSRQDGTNYGYTF. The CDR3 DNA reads TGCGCCAGCAGCCGCCAAGACGGAACGAACTATGGCTACACCTTC.

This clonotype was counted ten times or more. CDR3 bases: TGTGCCAGCAGCCCCCCCGGGGGGACTAGTTACTACGAGCAGTACTTC. Encoded protein: CASSPPGGTSYYEQYF. This chain joins TRBV7-9 and TRBJ2-7; 8 bases align to TRBD2. The CDR3 totals 16 residues. The ends lost 5 bases at V and 3 bases at J; junction bases unmatched: 12. In germline, CDR1 is SEHNR, CDR2 FQNEAQ (reference sequence).

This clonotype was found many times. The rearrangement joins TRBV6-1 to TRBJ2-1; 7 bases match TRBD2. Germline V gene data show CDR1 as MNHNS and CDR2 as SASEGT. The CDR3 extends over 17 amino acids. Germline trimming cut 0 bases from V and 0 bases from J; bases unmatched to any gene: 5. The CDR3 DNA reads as TGTGCCAGCAGTGAAGCGGCAGGCGGGAGCTCCTACAATGAGCAGTTCTTC. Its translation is CASSEAAGGSSYNEQFF.

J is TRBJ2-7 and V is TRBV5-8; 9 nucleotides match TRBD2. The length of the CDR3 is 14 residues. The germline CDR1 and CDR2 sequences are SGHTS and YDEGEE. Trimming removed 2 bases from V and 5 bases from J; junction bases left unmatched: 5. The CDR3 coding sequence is TGTGCCAGCAGCTTTAGCGGGAGTAGTAACGAGCAGTACTTC. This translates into CASSFSGSSNEQYF.